This paragraph reports one T cell receptor beta chain. Antigen specificity is unknown. V lost 3 bases to trimming and J lost 6 bases, with 18 bases between them. CDR1 and CDR2 (germline): KGHSH, LQKENI. CDR3 length equals 17 residues. The sample is drawn from a study of T cell responses to AZD1222 COVID-19 vaccine. Study outcomes and limitations: Donors in the cohort were predominantly white British and more often female, and clonal diversity was possibly underestimated. Regions left unmutated in variants are reportedly the target of nearly half of spike-specific TCRs.

The repertoire was sequenced with immunoSEQ multiplex PCR; TCRdb's copy has only in-frame clones and lacks some. The sample comprises about 140,000 clones, more than 85% of which are singletons, and roughly 3.5% rests with the top ten. V usage is TRBV18 and J usage is TRBJ1-6, with TRBD1 as a possible D gene (6 bases). The sequencing used peripheral blood, collected 28 days after the second AZD1222 dose. This TCR was sampled from an adult who received the AZD1222 COVID-19 vaccine. The CDR3 here is CASSPGASGQSNSPLHF. The CDR3 coding sequence is TGTGCCAGCTCACCGGGGGCAAGCGGGCAGTCTAATTCACCCCTCCACTTT.